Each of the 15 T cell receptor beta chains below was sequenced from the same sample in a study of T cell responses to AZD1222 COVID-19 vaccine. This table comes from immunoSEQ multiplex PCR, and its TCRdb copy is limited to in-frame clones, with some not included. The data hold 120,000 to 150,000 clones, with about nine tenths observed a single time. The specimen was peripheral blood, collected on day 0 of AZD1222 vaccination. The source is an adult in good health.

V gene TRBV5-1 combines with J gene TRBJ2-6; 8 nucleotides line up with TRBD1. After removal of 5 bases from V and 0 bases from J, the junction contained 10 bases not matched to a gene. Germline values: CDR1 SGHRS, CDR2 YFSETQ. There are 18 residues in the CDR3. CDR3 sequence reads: CASSKQGGAPSGANVLTF. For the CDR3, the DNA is TGCGCCAGCAGTAAACAGGGGGGCGCCCCCTCTGGGGCCAACGTCCTGACTTTC.

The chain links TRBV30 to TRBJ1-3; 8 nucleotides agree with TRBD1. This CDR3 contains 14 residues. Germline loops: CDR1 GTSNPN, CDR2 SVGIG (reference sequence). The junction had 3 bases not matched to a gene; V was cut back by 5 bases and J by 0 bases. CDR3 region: CAWGDRNSGNTIYF. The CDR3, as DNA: TGTGCCTGGGGGGACAGGAACTCTGGAAACACCATATATTTT.

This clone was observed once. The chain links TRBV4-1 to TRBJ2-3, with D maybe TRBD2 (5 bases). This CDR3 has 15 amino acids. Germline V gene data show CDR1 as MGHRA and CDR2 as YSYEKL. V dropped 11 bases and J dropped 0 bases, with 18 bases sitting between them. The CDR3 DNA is TGCGCCCACTCAAACGGCGGGCGGAGCACAGATACGCAGTATTTT. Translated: CAHSNGGRSTDTQYF.

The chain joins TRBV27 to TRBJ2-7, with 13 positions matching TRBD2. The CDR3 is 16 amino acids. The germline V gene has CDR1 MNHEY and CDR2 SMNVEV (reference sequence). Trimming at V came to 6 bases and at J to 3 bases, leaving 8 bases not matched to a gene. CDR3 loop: CASRAPGLAGVYEQYF. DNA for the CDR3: TGTGCCAGCAGGGCCCCTGGACTAGCGGGAGTCTACGAGCAGTACTTC.

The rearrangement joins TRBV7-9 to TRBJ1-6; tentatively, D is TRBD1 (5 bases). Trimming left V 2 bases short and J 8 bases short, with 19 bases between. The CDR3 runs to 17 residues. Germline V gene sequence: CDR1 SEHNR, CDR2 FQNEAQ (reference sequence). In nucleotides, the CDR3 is TGTGCCAGCAGCTTAAGCACGGGCGGGACCTTAGATTCACCCCTCCACTTT. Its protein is CASSLSTGGTLDSPLHF.

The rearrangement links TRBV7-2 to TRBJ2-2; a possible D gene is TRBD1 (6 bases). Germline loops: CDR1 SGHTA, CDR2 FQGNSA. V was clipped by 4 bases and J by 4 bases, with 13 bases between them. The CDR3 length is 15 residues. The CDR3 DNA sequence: TGTGCCAGCAGCTACTACAGGGCTAGCACCGGGGAGCTGTTTTTT. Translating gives CASSYYRASTGELFF.

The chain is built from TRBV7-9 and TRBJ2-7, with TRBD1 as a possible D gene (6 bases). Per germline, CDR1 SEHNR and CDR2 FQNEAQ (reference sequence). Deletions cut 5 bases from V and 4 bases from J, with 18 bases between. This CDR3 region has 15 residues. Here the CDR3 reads CASSHRVGGEYEQYF. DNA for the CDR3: TGTGCCAGCAGCCATCGGGTAGGGGGAGAATACGAGCAGTACTTC.

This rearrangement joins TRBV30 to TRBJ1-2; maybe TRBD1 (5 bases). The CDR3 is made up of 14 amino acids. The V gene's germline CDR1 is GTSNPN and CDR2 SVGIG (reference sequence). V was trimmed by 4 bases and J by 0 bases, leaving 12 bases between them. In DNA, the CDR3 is TGTGCCTGGAAGGAGGGGTTGGCTAACTATGGCTACACCTTC. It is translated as CAWKEGLANYGYTF.

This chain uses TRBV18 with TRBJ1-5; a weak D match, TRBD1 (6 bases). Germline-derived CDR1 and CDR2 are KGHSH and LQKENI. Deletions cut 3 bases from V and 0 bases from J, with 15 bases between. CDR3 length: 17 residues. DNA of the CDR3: TGTGCCAGCTCACCTCAGAAATTGGACAGTAGCAATCAGCCCCAGCATTTT. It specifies CASSPQKLDSSNQPQHF.

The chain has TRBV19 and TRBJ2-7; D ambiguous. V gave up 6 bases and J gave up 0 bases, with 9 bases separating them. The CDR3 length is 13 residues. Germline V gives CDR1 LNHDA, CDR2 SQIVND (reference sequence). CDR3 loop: CASSQMPSYEQYF. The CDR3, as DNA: TGTGCCAGTAGCCAAATGCCCTCCTACGAGCAGTACTTC.

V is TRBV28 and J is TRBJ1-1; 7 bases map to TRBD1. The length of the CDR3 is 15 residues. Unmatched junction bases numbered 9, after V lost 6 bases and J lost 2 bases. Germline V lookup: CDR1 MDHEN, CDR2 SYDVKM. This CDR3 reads CASSLGGQPNTEAFF. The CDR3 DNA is TGTGCCAGCAGCCTAGGGGGACAGCCCAACACTGAAGCTTTCTTT.

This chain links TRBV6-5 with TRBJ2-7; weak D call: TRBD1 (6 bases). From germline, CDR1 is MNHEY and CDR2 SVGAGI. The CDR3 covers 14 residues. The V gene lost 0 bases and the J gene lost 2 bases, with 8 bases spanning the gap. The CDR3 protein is CASSYSAGAYEQYF. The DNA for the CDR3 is TGTGCCAGCAGTTACTCGGCAGGGGCCTACGAGCAGTACTTC.

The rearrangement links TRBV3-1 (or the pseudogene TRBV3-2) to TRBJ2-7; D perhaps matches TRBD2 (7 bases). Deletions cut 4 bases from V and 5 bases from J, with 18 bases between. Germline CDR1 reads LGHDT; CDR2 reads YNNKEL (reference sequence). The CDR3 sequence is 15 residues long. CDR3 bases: TGTGCCAGCAGCCCTACTCCGGGGGGCGTCCACGAGCAGTACTTC. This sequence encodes CASSPTPGGVHEQYF.

CDR3 region: CASSLWGRPTDTQYF. DNA of the CDR3: TGTGCCAGCAGTTTATGGGGCAGACCCACAGATACGCAGTATTTT. The chain recombines TRBV27 with TRBJ2-3; the D gene is possibly TRBD1 (5 bases). The V and J ends lost 1 base and 2 bases respectively, with 10 bases between them. The length of the CDR3 is 15 residues. The germline V gene encodes CDR1 MNHEY and CDR2 SMNVEV (reference sequence).

The CDR3 region has the DNA TGTGCCAGCAGCACCGGGACGGGGATGGTTGCTGATACGCAGTATTTT. It yields the protein CASSTGTGMVADTQYF. The chain recombines TRBV5-5 with TRBJ2-3; TRBD1 or TRBD2 may be the D gene (5 bases each). CDR1 and CDR2 (germline): SGHKS, YYEKEE (reference sequence). The CDR3 is 16 amino acids. Deletions cut 4 bases from V and 6 bases from J, with 21 bases between.